What follows is one T cell receptor beta chain and its context. A marrow graft followed busulfan-fludarabine conditioning, with cyclophosphamide on days +3 and +4. The data originate from a study of T cells after posttransplantation cyclophosphamide. Study-level results: Later blood repertoires were often dominated by clones from the donor CD8+ memory compartment.

Sequenced by immunoSEQ multiplex PCR; TCRdb stores in-frame clones only, minus some. The sample has roughly 150 clones, about 69% seen once; the top ten hold 40% to 50%. V lost 4 bases and J lost 5, with 24 bases in between. Per the germline V gene, CDR1 is MRHNA and CDR2 is SNTAGT. The CDR3 runs to 19 residues. The chain uses TRBV6-4 and TRBJ2-6; D remains ambiguous. The receptor was derived from a male patient between 25 and 40 years old who received an allogeneic stem cell transplant from a related donor, was CMV-positive, and had acute GVHD only. The graft donor may have given rise to some T cells. The sample in question was CMV-specific CD8+ T cells sorted from blood, obtained after allogeneic stem cell transplant with posttransplant cyclophosphamide. As for subset: CD8+ T cells sorted with CMV pp65 tetramers. The CDR3 reads CASSGNVSHEQSRANVLTF. The DNA of the CDR3 is TGTGCCAGCAGTGGAAACGTCTCACACGAACAAAGTCGGGCCAACGTCCTGACTTTC.